This T cell receptor beta chain stems from a study of shared clonotypes between healthy human individuals. Study findings and constraints: The rarefaction results pointed to incomplete sorted-subset sequencing despite large depth.

This CDR3 region has 14 residues. Germline V gene data show CDR1 as SGHKS and CDR2 as YYEKEE (reference sequence). Deletions cut 0 bases from V and 9 bases from J, with 13 bases between. Profiled with immunoSEQ multiplex PCR; TCRdb holds only in-frame clones, not every one. Among 330,000 or so clones listed, 70% to 75% were seen once. Comment on this clone: Its cognate antigen is unknown.

The clonotype originates from a man aged 25 to 40 in good health. Sequenced: memory CD4+ T cells sorted from blood. Subset described: CD45RA-negative fraction. The chain employs TRBV5-5 and TRBJ2-1, with D possibly being TRBD1 (5 bases). The DNA for the CDR3 is TGTGCCAGCAGCTTGGACAGGTGGCCAGCTGAGCAGTTCTTC. Translated, it gives CASSLDRWPAEQFF.